The clone carrying this TCR beta chain was seen many times. Its target is not known. Deletions cut 2 bases from V and 8 bases from J, with 10 bases between. The CDR3 sequence is 13 residues long. Looked up from germline, CDR1 is LGHNA and CDR2 is YSLEER. These data originate in a study of human T cells and chemical hapten exposure. Time point noted: patch test 3, about 24 weeks after DPC sensitization. The treatment here: therapeutic diphenylcyclopropenone sensitization with weekly scalp DPC. It was from unfractionated whole blood that total RNA was extracted. Study-wide results and caveats: The donor cohort had alopecia, so its immune response may not match that of healthy people. Positive correlation was observed between PT1 expanded TCR counts and patch test score.

Unique molecular identifiers were attached to individual cDNA molecules within the library. MiXCR, applied by TCRdb to the RACE reads, yields one record per CDR3 protein. The sample holds about 48,000 distinct CDR3 sequences; 9.9% are singletons and the top ten take roughly 17%. The sequence derives from a woman between 40 and 55 years old with alopecia areata. Some clones in this sample may be carry-over from other donors' samples. The genes are TRBV4-3 and TRBJ2-1; possibly TRBD1 for D (6 bases). The sequenced sample was whole blood, obtained in connection with sensitization to the hapten diphenylcyclopropenone (DPC). This CDR3 reads CASSQNTGYEQFF. CDR3 DNA: TGCGCCAGCAGCCAAAATACAGGGTATGAGCAGTTCTTC.